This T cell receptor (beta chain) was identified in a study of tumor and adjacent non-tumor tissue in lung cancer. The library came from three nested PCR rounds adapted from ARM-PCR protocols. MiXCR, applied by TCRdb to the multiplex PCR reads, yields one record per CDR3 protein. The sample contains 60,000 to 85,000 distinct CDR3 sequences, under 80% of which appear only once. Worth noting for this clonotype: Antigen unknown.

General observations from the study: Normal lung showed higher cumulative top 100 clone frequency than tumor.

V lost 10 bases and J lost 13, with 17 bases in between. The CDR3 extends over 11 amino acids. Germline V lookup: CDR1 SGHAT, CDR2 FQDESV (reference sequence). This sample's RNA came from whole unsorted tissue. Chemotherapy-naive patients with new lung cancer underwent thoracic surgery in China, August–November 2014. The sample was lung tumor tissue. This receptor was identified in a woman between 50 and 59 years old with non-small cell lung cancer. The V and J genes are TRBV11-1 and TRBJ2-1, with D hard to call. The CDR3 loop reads CANAGVSEQFF. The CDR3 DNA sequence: TGTGCCAACGCAGGAGTGAGTGAACAGTTCTTC.